One and the same sample provided the 25 T cell receptor beta chains below, sequenced in a study of shared clonotypes between healthy human individuals. TCRdb keeps only in-frame clones here, not all; method: immunoSEQ multiplex PCR. This table holds just over 2,000,000 clones, roughly 94% found once. The sequencing sample was made of naive CD4+ T cells sorted from blood. Subset indicated: CD45RA+ positively selected. All receptors derive from a young man in good health.

With respect to this clone: Distinct nucleotide sequences in the sample also encode this CDR3. The chain uses TRBV4-3 and TRBJ2-1, with TRBD2 matching 8 bases. The germline V gene encodes CDR1 LGHNA and CDR2 YSLEER. V lost 0 bases, J lost 1 base, and 5 bases stayed unmatched. This CDR3 region has 17 residues. The CDR3 loop reads CASSQDPAGASYNEQFF. CDR3 DNA: TGCGCCAGCAGCCAAGATCCAGCGGGAGCGTCCTACAATGAGCAGTTCTTC.

The rearrangement links TRBV27 to TRBJ1-4; D is possibly TRBD1 (5 bases). Per germline, CDR1 MNHEY and CDR2 SMNVEV (reference sequence). Trimming left V 6 bases short and J 7 bases short, with 18 bases between. The CDR3 loop spans 15 amino acids. The CDR3 coding sequence is TGTGCCAGCAGCCCCGTAGGGCAGGGCGGTGAAAAACTGTTTTTT. Translated: CASSPVGQGGEKLFF. The whole variable domain, filled in from reference TRBV27 and TRBJ1-4, reads EAQVTQNPRYLITVTGKKLTVTCSQNMNHEYMSWYRQDPGLGLRQIYYSMNVEVTDKGDVPEGYKVSRKEKRNFPLILESPSPNQTSLYFCASSPVGQGGEKLFFGSGTQLSVL.

The chain links TRBV19 to TRBJ1-5, with a tentative D call TRBD1 (5 bases). The ends were cut back, 7 bases at V and 4 bases at J, with 11 bases in the middle. Germline V gene data show CDR1 as LNHDA and CDR2 as SQIVND (reference sequence). This CDR3 is 13 amino acids long. The CDR3 protein is CASIGVGNQPQHF. In DNA form, the CDR3 reads TGTGCCAGTATAGGGGTAGGAAATCAGCCCCAGCATTTT.

The gene calls are TRBV30 and TRBJ2-4; D remains ambiguous. Per the germline V gene, CDR1 is GTSNPN and CDR2 is SVGIG (reference sequence). The CDR3 contains 12 residues. V dropped 5 bases and J dropped 7 bases, with 12 bases sitting between them. The CDR3 DNA follows: TGTGCCTGGGATCGGGTAGGGAACATTCAGTACTTC. Amino acid sequence: CAWDRVGNIQYF.

The V gene is TRBV5-6, the J gene TRBJ2-1; D might be TRBD2 (5 bases). The germline gives CDR1 SGHDT, CDR2 YYEEEE. The V end was cut by 0 bases, the J end by 5 bases, with 9 bases between. This CDR3 region has 14 residues. The CDR3: CASSLEASNNEQFF. The CDR3 DNA reads as TGTGCCAGCAGCTTGGAGGCTAGCAACAATGAGCAGTTCTTC. The full variable domain, rest sourced from reference TRBV5-6 and TRBJ2-1, is DAGVTQSPTHLIKTRGQQVTLRCSPKSGHDTVSWYQQALGQGPQFIFQYYEEEERQRGNFPDRFSGHQFPNYSSELNVNALLLGDSALYLCASSLEASNNEQFFGPGTRLTVL.

The chain joins TRBV6-5 to TRBJ1-1; TRBD1 matches at 7 bases. Germline trimming cut 7 bases from V and 1 base from J; bases unmatched to any gene: 6. In germline, CDR1 is MNHEY, CDR2 SVGAGI. CDR3 length: 14 amino acids. The CDR3, as DNA: TGTGCCAGCAAACCTGGGACAGCGAACACTGAAGCTTTCTTT. It is translated as CASKPGTANTEAFF.

The gene calls are TRBV2 and TRBJ2-2; TRBD1 agrees at 8 bases. J gave up 1 base and V 8 bases, and 6 bases lay outside the gene matches. The CDR3 spans 15 residues. Germline CDR1 SNHLY, CDR2 FYNNEI. The CDR3 protein is CASLPGQGNTGELFF. CDR3 sequence (DNA): TGTGCCAGCCTCCCCGGACAGGGGAACACCGGGGAGCTGTTTTTT.

This chain joins TRBV5-3 and TRBJ2-1; maybe TRBD1 (6 bases). TRBV5-3 is marked as an open reading frame, function uncertain. This CDR3 contains 17 residues. V lost 4 bases and J 4 bases, leaving 21 bases between the germline ends. CDR3 nucleotide sequence: TGTGCCAGAAGCAGACCTACAGGGAGATGCGGGTACAATGAGCAGTTCTTC. Its translation: CARSRPTGRCGYNEQFF.

In the case of this clone: Other DNA sequences in the same sample also yield this CDR3. V and J are TRBV6-1 and TRBJ1-2; 8 nucleotides align to TRBD1. The length of the CDR3 is 15 residues. V shed 1 base, J shed 0 bases, and the junction held 1 base outside the gene matches. Looked up from germline, CDR1 is MNHNS and CDR2 is SASEGT. In DNA, the CDR3 is TGTGCCAGCAGTGAAGGGACAGGGCCTAACTATGGCTACACCTTC. As protein: CASSEGTGPNYGYTF.

The V call is TRBV7-9, the J call TRBJ2-7, with D uncertain. The V gene's germline CDR1 is SEHNR and CDR2 FQNEAQ (reference sequence). The CDR3 totals 14 residues. Trimming removed 1 base at V and 6 bases at J, with 13 bases between. As DNA, the CDR3 is TGTGCCAGCAGCTTAGAATTGGACGCACCCGAGCAGTACTTC. Translating it yields CASSLELDAPEQYF.

In regard to this clone: Other DNA sequences of this sample code for an identical CDR3. V gene TRBV5-1 combines with J gene TRBJ2-1; 10 bases match TRBD1. V dropped 4 bases and J dropped 4; count of bases not matched to a gene: 5. Germline assignment: CDR1 SGHRS and CDR2 YFSETQ. The CDR3 is 15 residues long. In DNA, the CDR3 is TGCGCCAGCAGCCCGGAGGGACAGGGGTACAATGAGCAGTTCTTC. Translation: CASSPEGQGYNEQFF.

This clone appeared once. This rearrangement joins TRBV2 to TRBJ1-1, with a possible D match to TRBD1 (6 bases). CDR3 length equals 13 residues. Per the germline V gene, CDR1 is SNHLY and CDR2 is FYNNEI. The V and J ends lost 8 bases and 6 bases respectively, with 16 bases between them. CDR3 DNA sequence: TGTGCCAGCCTACAGGGTTTTAAAGCTGAAGCTTTCTTT. Its protein product is CASLQGFKAEAFF.

V gene TRBV19 combines with J gene TRBJ1-3; 7 bases are shared with TRBD1. The CDR3 consists of 16 residues. Losses at the gene ends were 10 bases for V and 0 bases for J; bases not matched to a gene: 12. The V gene's germline CDR1 is LNHDA and CDR2 SQIVND (reference sequence). CDR3 residues: CATGQAMLSSGNTIYF. The CDR3 nucleotides read TGTGCCACCGGACAGGCAATGCTCAGCTCTGGAAACACCATATATTTT.

The chain employs TRBV5-1 and TRBJ2-7, with a weak D call TRBD1 (6 bases). Germline-derived CDR1 and CDR2 are SGHRS and YFSETQ. CDR3 size: 16 residues. V lost 4 bases and J 7 bases, leaving 24 bases between the germline ends. This chain's CDR3 is CASSQQGLPSMGEQYF. The CDR3, as DNA: TGCGCCAGCAGCCAACAGGGATTACCCTCAATGGGTGAGCAGTACTTC.

The J gene is TRBJ1-5, the V gene TRBV28, with D maybe TRBD1 (6 bases). The CDR3 is made up of 14 amino acids. The germline V and J ends were trimmed by 2 bases and 1 base, with 6 bases remaining between them. Germline V CDR1 and CDR2: MDHEN, SYDVKM. The CDR3 bases are TGTGCCAGCAGTTTAGACAGGAGCAATCAGCCCCAGCATTTT. Its translation is CASSLDRSNQPQHF.

This clone was seen just once. The chain links TRBV10-1 to TRBJ1-2, with 9 positions matching TRBD1. Germline CDR1 and CDR2: WNHNN and SYGVQD (reference sequence). This CDR3 comprises 12 residues. Losses at the gene ends were 9 bases for V and 7 bases for J; bases not matched to a gene: 6. This CDR3 reads CARAGTGCGYTF. For the CDR3, the DNA is TGCGCCAGGGCAGGGACAGGGTGTGGCTACACCTTC.

V usage is TRBV27 and J usage is TRBJ2-1; TRBD2 aligns across 13 bases. This CDR3 has 15 amino acids. Trimming cost V 6 bases and J 9 bases; bases outside gene matches: 8. From germline, CDR1 is MNHEY and CDR2 SMNVEV (reference sequence). The CDR3 loop reads CASSPTSGRAVEQFF. The CDR3, as DNA: TGTGCCAGCAGCCCAACTAGCGGGAGGGCCGTTGAGCAGTTCTTC.

This rearrangement joins TRBV6-6 to TRBJ2-1; 11 nucleotides align to TRBD2. The trim removed 3 bases at V and 5 bases at J, leaving 3 bases unmatched. The germline CDR1 and CDR2 sequences are MNHNY and SVGAGI (reference sequence). This CDR3 is 15 amino acids long. The CDR3 sequence is CASSYGGLADNEQFF. CDR3 coding DNA: TGTGCCAGCAGTTATGGGGGACTAGCGGACAATGAGCAGTTCTTC.

The gene calls are TRBV6-1 and TRBJ1-3; D not certain. Trimming took 4 bases from V and 3 from J, leaving 10 bases between them. CDR3 size: 14 residues. Germline V CDR1 and CDR2: MNHNS, SASEGT. CDR3 amino acids: CASSGGSGGNTIYF. DNA for the CDR3: TGTGCCAGCAGTGGAGGAAGTGGTGGAAACACCATATATTTT.

The V and J genes are TRBV9 and TRBJ2-7; 10 bases are a match to TRBD1. CDR3 length: 16 residues. Germline V gene lookup returns CDR1 SGDLS and CDR2 YYNGEE. Trimming cost V 4 bases and J 4 bases; bases outside gene matches: 11. This CDR3 is CASSKGTGETFYEQYF. As DNA, the CDR3 is TGTGCCAGCAGCAAAGGGACAGGGGAAACCTTTTACGAGCAGTACTTC.

The rearrangement links TRBV7-3 to TRBJ2-3; no reliable D call. The CDR3 loop spans 17 amino acids. Germline CDR1 and CDR2: SGHTA and FQGTGA. Trimming left V 6 bases short and J 1 base short, with 20 bases between. The CDR3 region has the DNA TGTGCCAGCAGTCCACACCCTGTAAACCCCGGCACAGATACGCAGTATTTT. Translation: CASSPHPVNPGTDTQYF.

The rearrangement uses TRBV28 and TRBJ2-3, with 11 bases lining up with TRBD2. Germline assignment: CDR1 MDHEN and CDR2 SYDVKM. Trimming at V came to 5 bases and at J to 12 bases, leaving 10 bases not matched to a gene. CDR3 length: 14 residues. In DNA form, the CDR3 reads TGTGCCAGCAGTCTAGCGGGGGGTATTGTGGCACAGTATTTT. Protein: CASSLAGGIVAQYF.

V usage is TRBV6-6 and J usage is TRBJ1-4; no reliable D call. The CDR3 spans 12 residues. V was trimmed by 4 bases and J by 5 bases, leaving 5 bases between them. CDR1 and CDR2 (germline): MNHNY, SVGAGI (reference sequence). The CDR3 nucleotides read TGTGCCAGCAGTTCCCGGAATGAAAAACTGTTTTTT. Translated, it gives CASSSRNEKLFF.

The chain combines TRBV11-2 with TRBJ1-6; no definite D call. V was pared by 5 bases and J by 8 bases, with 13 bases between. The CDR3 contains 14 residues. Germline assignment: CDR1 SGHAT and CDR2 FQNNGV. As DNA, the CDR3 is TGTGCCAGCAGCGGACCGGAGAGGCATTCACCCCTCCACTTT. Translation: CASSGPERHSPLHF.

The genes are TRBV9 and TRBJ1-2, with no clear D. The V and J ends lost 2 bases and 4 bases respectively, with 12 bases between them. The CDR3 extends over 14 amino acids. Germline CDR1 is SGDLS and CDR2 is YYNGEE. Here the CDR3 DNA reads TGTGCCAGCAGCGTCGACATGGAAACCTATGGCTACACCTTC. Amino acids: CASSVDMETYGYTF.